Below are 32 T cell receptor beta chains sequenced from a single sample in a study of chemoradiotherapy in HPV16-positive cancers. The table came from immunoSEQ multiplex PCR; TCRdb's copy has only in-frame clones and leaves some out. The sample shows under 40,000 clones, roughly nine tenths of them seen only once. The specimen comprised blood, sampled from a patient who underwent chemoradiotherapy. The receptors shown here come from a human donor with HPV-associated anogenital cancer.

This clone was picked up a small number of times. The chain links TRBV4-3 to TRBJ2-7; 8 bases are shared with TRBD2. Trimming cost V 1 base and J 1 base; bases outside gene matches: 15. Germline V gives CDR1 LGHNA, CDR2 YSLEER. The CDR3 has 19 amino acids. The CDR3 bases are TGCGCCAGCAGCCAAGGAGTGCAGTGGCGGGAGGAACCATCCTACGAGCAGTACTTC. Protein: CASSQGVQWREEPSYEQYF.

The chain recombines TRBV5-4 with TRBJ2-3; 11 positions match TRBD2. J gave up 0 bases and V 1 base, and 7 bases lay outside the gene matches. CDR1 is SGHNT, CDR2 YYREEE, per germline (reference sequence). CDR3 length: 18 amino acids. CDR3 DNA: TGTGCCAGCAGCTTGTTTCTAGCGGGAGGTACTAGCACAGATACGCAGTATTTT. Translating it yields CASSLFLAGGTSTDTQYF.

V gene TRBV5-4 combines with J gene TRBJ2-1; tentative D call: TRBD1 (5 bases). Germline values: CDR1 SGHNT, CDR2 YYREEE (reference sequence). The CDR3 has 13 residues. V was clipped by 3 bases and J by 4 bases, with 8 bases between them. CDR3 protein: CASSSDNYNEQFF. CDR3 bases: TGTGCCAGCAGCTCGGACAATTACAATGAGCAGTTCTTC.

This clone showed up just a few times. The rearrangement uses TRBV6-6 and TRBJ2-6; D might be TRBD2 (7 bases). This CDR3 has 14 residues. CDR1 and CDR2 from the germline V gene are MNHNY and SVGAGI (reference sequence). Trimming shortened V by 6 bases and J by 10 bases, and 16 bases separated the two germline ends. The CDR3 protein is CASSIGGAGNVLTF. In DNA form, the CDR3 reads TGTGCCAGCAGCATAGGGGGGGCTGGAAACGTCCTGACTTTC.

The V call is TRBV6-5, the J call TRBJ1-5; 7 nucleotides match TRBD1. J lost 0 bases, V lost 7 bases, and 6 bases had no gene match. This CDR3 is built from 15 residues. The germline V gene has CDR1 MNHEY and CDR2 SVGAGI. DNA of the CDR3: TGTGCCAGCACCAAAGGGGGCAATAGCAATCAGCCCCAGCATTTT. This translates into CASTKGGNSNQPQHF.

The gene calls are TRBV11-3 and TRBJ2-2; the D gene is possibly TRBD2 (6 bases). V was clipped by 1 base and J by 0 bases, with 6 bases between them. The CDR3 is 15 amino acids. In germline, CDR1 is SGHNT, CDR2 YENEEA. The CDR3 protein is CASSLAGANTGELFF. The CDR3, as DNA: TGTGCCAGCAGCTTAGCGGGGGCGAACACCGGGGAGCTGTTTTTT.

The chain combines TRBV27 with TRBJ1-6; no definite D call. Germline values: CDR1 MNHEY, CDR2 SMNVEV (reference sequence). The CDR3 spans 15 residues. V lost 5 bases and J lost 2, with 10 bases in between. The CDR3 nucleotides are TGTGCCAGCAGTCTGAACACCCCCTATAATTCACCCCTCCACTTT. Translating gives CASSLNTPYNSPLHF.

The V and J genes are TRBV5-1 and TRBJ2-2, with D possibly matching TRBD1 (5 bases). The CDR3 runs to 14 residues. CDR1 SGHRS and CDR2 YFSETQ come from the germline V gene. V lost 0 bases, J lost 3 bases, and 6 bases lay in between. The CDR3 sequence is CASSLEGYTGELFF. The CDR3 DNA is TGCGCCAGCAGCTTGGAGGGGTACACCGGGGAGCTGTTTTTT.

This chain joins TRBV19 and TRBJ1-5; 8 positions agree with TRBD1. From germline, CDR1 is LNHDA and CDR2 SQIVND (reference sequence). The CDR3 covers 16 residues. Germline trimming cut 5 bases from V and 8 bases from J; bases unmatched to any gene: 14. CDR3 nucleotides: TGTGCCAGTAGTGCAGGGGGCACAGGGGGTTCGGAGCCCCAGCATTTT. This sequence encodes CASSAGGTGGSEPQHF.

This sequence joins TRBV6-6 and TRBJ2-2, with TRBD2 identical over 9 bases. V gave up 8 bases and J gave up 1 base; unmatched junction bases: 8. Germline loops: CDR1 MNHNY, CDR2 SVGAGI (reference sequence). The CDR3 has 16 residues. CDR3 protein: CASAETSGGNTGELFF. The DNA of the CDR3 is TGTGCCAGCGCCGAGACTAGCGGAGGGAACACCGGGGAGCTGTTTTTT.

The CDR3 nucleotides read TGTGCCAGCAGCCCCAGACAGGGGCCTATGAACACTGAAGCTTTCTTT. Its protein is CASSPRQGPMNTEAFF. V is TRBV4-2 and J is TRBJ1-1; 8 bases fit TRBD1. Germline-derived CDR1 and CDR2 are LGHNA and YNFKEQ. The CDR3 totals 16 residues. The trim removed 4 bases at V and 0 bases at J, leaving 7 bases unmatched.

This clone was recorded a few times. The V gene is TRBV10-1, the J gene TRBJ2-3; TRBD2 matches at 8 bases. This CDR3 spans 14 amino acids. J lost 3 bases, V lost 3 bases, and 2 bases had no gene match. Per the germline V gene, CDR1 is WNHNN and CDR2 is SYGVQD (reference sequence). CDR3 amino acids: CASSEAGDTDTQYF. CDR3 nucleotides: TGCGCCAGCAGTGAAGCGGGGGATACAGATACGCAGTATTTT.

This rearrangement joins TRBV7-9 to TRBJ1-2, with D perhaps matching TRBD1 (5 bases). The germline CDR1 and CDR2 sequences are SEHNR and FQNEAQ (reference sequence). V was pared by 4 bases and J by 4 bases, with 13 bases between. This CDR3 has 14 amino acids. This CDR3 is CASSSGGDSYGYTF. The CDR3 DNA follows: TGTGCCAGCAGCTCTGGGGGAGATTCCTATGGCTACACCTTC.

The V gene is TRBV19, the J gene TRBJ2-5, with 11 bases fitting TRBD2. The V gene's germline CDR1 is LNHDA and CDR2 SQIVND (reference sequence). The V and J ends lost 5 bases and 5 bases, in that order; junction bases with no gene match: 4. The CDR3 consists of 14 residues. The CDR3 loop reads CASSSRTSGETQYF. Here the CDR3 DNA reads TGTGCCAGTAGTTCTCGGACTAGCGGGGAGACCCAGTACTTC.

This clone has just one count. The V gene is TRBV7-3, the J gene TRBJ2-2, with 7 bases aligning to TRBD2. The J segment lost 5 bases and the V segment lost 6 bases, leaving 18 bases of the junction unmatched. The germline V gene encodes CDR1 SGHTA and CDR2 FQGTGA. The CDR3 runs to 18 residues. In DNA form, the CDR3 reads TGTGCCAGCAGTCCTTTCGGCGGGAGCGCCGGGGGGACCGGGGAGCTGTTTTTT. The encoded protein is CASSPFGGSAGGTGELFF.

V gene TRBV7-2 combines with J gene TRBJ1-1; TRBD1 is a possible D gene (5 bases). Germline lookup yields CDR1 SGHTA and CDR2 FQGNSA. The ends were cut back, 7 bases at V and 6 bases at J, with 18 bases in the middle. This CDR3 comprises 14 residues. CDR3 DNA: TGTGCCAGCATCTTTGACCTGGGACGCCCTGAAGCTTTCTTT. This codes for CASIFDLGRPEAFF.

For the CDR3, the DNA is TGTGCTAGTGGTTTGGTACGGGACAGGGAAAACATTCAGTACTTC. Amino acid sequence: CASGLVRDRENIQYF. V usage is TRBV12-5 and J usage is TRBJ2-4; 9 bases fit TRBD1. This CDR3 spans 15 amino acids. V lost 0 bases and J lost 5; bases outside the gene matches: 2. Germline V gives CDR1 LGHNT, CDR2 FRNRAP.

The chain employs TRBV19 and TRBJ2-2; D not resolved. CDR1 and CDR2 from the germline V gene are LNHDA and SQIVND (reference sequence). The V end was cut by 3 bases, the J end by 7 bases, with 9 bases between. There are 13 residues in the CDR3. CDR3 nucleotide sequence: TGTGCCAGTAGTATCCAGACCGGCGGGGAGCTGTTTTTT. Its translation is CASSIQTGGELFF.

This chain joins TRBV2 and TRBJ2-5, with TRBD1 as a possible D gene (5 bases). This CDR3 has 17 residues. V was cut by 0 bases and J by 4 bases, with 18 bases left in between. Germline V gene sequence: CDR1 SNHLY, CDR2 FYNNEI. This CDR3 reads CASSEALRGRVGETQYF. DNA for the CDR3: TGTGCCAGCAGTGAAGCGCTTCGCGGCAGGGTTGGAGAGACCCAGTACTTC.

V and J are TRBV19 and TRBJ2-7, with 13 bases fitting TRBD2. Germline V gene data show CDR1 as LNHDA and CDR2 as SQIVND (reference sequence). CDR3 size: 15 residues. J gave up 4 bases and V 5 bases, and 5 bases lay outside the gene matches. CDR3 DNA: TGTGCCAGTAGTGCCGGGACTAGCGGGAAGTACGAGCAGTACTTC. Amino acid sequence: CASSAGTSGKYEQYF.

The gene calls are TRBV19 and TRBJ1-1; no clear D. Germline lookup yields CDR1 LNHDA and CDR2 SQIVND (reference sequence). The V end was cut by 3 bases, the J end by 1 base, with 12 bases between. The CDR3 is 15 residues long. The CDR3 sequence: CASSMVSSGNTEAFF. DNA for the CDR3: TGTGCCAGTAGTATGGTGTCCTCCGGGAACACTGAAGCTTTCTTT.

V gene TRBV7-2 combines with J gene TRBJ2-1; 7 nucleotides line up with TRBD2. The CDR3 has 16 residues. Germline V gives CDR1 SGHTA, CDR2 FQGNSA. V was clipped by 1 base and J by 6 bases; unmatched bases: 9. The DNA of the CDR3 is TGTGCCAGCAGCTTAGAGACGTCCCGACTAGCCAATGAGCAGTTCTTC. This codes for CASSLETSRLANEQFF.

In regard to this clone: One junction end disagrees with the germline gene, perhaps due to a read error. CDR3 nucleotides: TGTGCCAGCAGCCTAGCGGGGGGGTCCTACGAGCAGTACTTC. This codes for CASSLAGGSYEQYF. V and J are TRBV7-6 and TRBJ2-7; TRBD2 aligns across 12 bases. CDR3 length: 14 residues. CDR1 and CDR2 from the germline V gene are SGHVS and FNYEAQ.

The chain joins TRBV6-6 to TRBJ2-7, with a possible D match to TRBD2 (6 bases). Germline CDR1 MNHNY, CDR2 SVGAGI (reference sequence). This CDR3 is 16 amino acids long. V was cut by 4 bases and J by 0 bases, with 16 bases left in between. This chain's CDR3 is CASSSLDYLSSYEQYF. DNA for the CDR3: TGTGCCAGCAGTTCCTTGGACTATTTATCCTCCTACGAGCAGTACTTC.

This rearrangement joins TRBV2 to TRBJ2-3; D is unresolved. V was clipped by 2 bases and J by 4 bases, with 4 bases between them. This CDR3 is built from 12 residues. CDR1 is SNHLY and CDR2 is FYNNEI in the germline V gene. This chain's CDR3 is CASSESSDTQYF. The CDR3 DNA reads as TGTGCCAGCAGTGAAAGCTCAGATACGCAGTATTTT. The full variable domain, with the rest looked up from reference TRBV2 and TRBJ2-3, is EPEVTQTPSHQVTQMGQEVILRCVPISNHLYFYWYRQILGQKVEFLVSFYNNEISEKSEIFDDQFSVERPDGSNFTLKIRSTKLEDSAMYFCASSESSDTQYFGPGTRLTVL.

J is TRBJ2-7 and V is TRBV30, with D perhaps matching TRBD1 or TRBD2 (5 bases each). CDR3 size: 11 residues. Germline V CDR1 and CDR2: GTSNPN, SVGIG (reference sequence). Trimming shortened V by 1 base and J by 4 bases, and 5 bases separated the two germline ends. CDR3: CAWSGGYEQYF. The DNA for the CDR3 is TGTGCCTGGAGTGGGGGGTACGAGCAGTACTTC.

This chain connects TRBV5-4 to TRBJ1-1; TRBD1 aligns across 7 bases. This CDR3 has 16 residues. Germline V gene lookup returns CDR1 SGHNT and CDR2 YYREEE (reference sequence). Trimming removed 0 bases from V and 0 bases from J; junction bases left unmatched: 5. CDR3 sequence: CASSLGTGVMNTEAFF. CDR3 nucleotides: TGTGCCAGCAGCTTGGGAACAGGGGTTATGAACACTGAAGCTTTCTTT.

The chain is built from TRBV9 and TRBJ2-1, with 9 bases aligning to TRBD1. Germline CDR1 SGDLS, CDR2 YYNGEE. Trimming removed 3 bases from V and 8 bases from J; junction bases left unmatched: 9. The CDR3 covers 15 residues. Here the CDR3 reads CASSAGTGTRDEQFF. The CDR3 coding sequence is TGTGCCAGCAGCGCTGGGACAGGGACGAGAGATGAGCAGTTCTTC.

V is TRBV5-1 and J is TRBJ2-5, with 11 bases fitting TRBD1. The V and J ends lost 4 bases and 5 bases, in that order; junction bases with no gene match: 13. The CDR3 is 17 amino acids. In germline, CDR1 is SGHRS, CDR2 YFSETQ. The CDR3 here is CASSVGPGQGAGETQYF. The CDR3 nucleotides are TGCGCCAGCAGCGTTGGCCCCGGACAGGGGGCAGGGGAGACCCAGTACTTC.

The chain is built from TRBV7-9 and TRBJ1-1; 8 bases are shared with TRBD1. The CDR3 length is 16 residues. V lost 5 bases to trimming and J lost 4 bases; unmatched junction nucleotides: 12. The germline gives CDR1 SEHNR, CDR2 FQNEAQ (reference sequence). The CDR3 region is CASSQEGSQGATEAFF. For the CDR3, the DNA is TGTGCCAGCAGCCAGGAGGGAAGTCAGGGGGCCACTGAAGCTTTCTTT.

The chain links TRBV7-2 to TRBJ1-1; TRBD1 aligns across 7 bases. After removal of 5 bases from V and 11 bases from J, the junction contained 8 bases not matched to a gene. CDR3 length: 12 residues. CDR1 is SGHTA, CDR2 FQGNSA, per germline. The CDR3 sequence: CASSPSTGEAFF. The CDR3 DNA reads TGTGCCAGCAGCCCGTCAACAGGGGAGGCTTTCTTT. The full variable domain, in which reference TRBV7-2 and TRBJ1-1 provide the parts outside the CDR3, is GAGVSQSPSNKVTEKGKDVELRCDPISGHTALYWYRQSLGQGLEFLIYFQGNSAPDKSGLPSDRFSAERTGGSVSTLTIQRTQQEDSAVYLCASSPSTGEAFFGQGTRLTVV.

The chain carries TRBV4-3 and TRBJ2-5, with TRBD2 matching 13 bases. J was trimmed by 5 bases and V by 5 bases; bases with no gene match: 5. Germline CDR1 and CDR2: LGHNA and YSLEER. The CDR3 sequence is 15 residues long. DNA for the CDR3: TGCGCCAGCAGCTGGACTAGCGGGAGACGGGAGACCCAGTACTTC. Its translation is CASSWTSGRRETQYF.